This TCR beta chain appears in the sequencing data of a study of CD8 T cells in Susac syndrome. Study-wide results and limits: Regarding the TCR sequencing and HLA analysis, the study admitted that a relatively small number of individuals were involved. Detection of Susac-specific public clones gave around 16 in total CD8+ repertoires and several in CD8+ TEMRA repertoires.

This CDR3 region has 14 residues. CDR1 is SGHRS, CDR2 YFSETQ, per germline. Deletions cut 4 bases from V and 3 bases from J, with 14 bases between. Concerning this clonotype: What it binds is not known.

Random hexamers were used to reverse transcribe roughly 0.5 to 1 ug of RNA. By means of immunoSEQ multiplex PCR, TCR beta CDR3 spanning 54 Vbeta and 13 Jbeta underwent amplification. TCRdb recomputed calls from the immunoSEQ multiplex PCR reads with MiXCR, one row per CDR3 protein. The data show 92,000 or so distinct CDR3 sequences, approximately 96% seen once. The chain carries TRBV5-1 and TRBJ2-7; D perhaps matches TRBD2 (6 bases). The TCR sequence derives from a human donor with Susac syndrome. The specimen was CD8+ T cells from PBMCs. The CDR3 loop is CASSKSTGDYEQYF. CDR3 in DNA: TGCGCCAGCAGCAAAAGTACGGGGGACTACGAGCAGTACTTC.